What follows are 15 T cell receptor beta chains derived from one specimen sequenced in a study of blood T cell repertoires in COVID-19. The data were produced by immunoSEQ multiplex PCR, yet TCRdb's version contains in-frame clones alone and is incomplete. The table lists about 310,000 clones, about 89% of them singletons, with around 9.5% in the top ten. The sequencing input was PBMCs or T cells enriched from blood (not recorded which). These receptors all come from a woman between 40 and 55 years old who had recovered from COVID-19.

CDR3 sequence reads: CASRWGPAYEQYF. The CDR3 DNA reads as TGTGCCAGCAGGTGGGGGCCAGCCTACGAGCAGTACTTC. J is TRBJ2-7 and V is TRBV2, with a possible D match to TRBD1 (6 bases). The CDR3 has 13 residues. With 6 bases removed from V and 2 bases from J, the gap between germline ends came to 11 bases. Looked up from germline, CDR1 is SNHLY and CDR2 is FYNNEI.

The chain couples TRBV11-2 to TRBJ2-1; 10 positions match TRBD2. The CDR3 loop spans 17 amino acids. V dropped 1 base and J dropped 6; count of bases not matched to a gene: 9. Per germline, CDR1 SGHAT and CDR2 FQNNGV. The CDR3 coding sequence is TGTGCCAGCAGCTTAGTGGGAACTAGCGGGAACGGCAATGAGCAGTTCTTC. This codes for CASSLVGTSGNGNEQFF. The whole variable domain, filled in from reference TRBV11-2 and TRBJ2-1, reads EAGVAQSPRYKIIEKRQSVAFWCNPISGHATLYWYQQILGQGPKLLIQFQNNGVVDDSQLPKDRFSAERLKGVDSTLKIQPAKLEDSAVYLCASSLVGTSGNGNEQFFGPGTRLTVL.

The chain recombines TRBV28 with TRBJ1-2, with 10 bases aligning to TRBD1. V lost 10 bases, J lost 3 bases, and 5 bases stayed unmatched. The CDR3 runs 13 residues. CDR1 is MDHEN, CDR2 SYDVKM, per germline. CDR3 nucleotides: TGTGCCACTCGGACAGGGGGTGACTATGGCTACACCTTC. Protein product: CATRTGGDYGYTF.

J is TRBJ1-6 and V is TRBV6-5, with D possibly being TRBD1 (6 bases). The CDR3 is 16 amino acids. Germline CDR1 reads MNHEY; CDR2 reads SVGAGI. V gave up 0 bases and J gave up 8 bases, with 14 bases separating them. DNA of the CDR3: TGTGCCAGCAGTTACTCGTCCGGCAGGGGAGATTCACCCCTCCACTTT. It codes for CASSYSSGRGDSPLHF.

The chain couples TRBV5-4 to TRBJ1-2, with a possible D match to TRBD1 (5 bases). Germline CDR1 reads SGHNT; CDR2 reads YYREEE (reference sequence). Trimming left V 5 bases short and J 8 bases short, with 19 bases between. The CDR3 has 14 amino acids. CDR3 DNA: TGTGCCAGCAGGGAATCGGACAAACCAGGGGGCTACACCTTC. Translation gives CASRESDKPGGYTF. The full variable domain, rest sourced from reference TRBV5-4 and TRBJ1-2, is ETGVTQSPTHLIKTRGQQVTLRCSSQSGHNTVSWYQQALGQGPQFIFQYYREEENGRGNFPPRFSGLQFPNYSSELNVNALELDDSALYLCASRESDKPGGYTFGSGTRLTVV.

This clone was observed a handful of times. A read error may produce the germline difference seen at one junction end. The chain links TRBV7-9 to TRBJ2-7; D unresolved. The germline gives CDR1 SEHNR, CDR2 FQNEAQ (reference sequence). This CDR3 comprises 13 residues. Here the CDR3 DNA reads TGTGCCAGCCGCTTCGGTGGTGAGGACGAGCAGTACTTC. It specifies CASRFGGEDEQYF.

The chain joins TRBV18 to TRBJ1-2; D call uncertain. Germline CDR1 KGHSH, CDR2 LQKENI. The CDR3 has 12 amino acids. The ends were cut back, 3 bases at V and 7 bases at J, with 9 bases in the middle. The CDR3: CASSPRGFGYTF. For the CDR3, the DNA is TGTGCCAGCTCACCCAGAGGGTTTGGCTACACCTTC.

Only one count was recorded for this clone. This chain joins TRBV15 and TRBJ2-1, with 7 bases aligning to TRBD2. Germline CDR1 reads LNHNV; CDR2 reads YYDKDF (reference sequence). Trimming removed 1 base from V and 1 base from J; junction bases left unmatched: 10. The CDR3 runs to 18 residues. The CDR3 protein is CATSRALGLAVSYNEQFF. DNA for the CDR3: TGTGCCACCAGCAGAGCCCTGGGGCTAGCGGTATCCTACAATGAGCAGTTCTTC.

J is TRBJ2-1 and V is TRBV7-2; tentatively, D is TRBD1 (5 bases). The CDR3 covers 12 residues. The V gene's germline CDR1 is SGHTA and CDR2 FQGNSA. Trimming pared 2 bases from V and 12 bases from J, leaving 11 bases between. CDR3 sequence (DNA): TGTGCCAGCAGCTTACCGGCGCAGGGGCAGTTCTTC. Protein: CASSLPAQGQFF.

The chain employs TRBV3-1 (or the pseudogene TRBV3-2) and TRBJ2-5; 8 nucleotides agree with TRBD2. The trim removed 0 bases at V and 7 bases at J, leaving 13 bases unmatched. The CDR3 is made up of 17 amino acids. The germline V gene has CDR1 LGHDT and CDR2 YNNKEL (reference sequence). The CDR3 spells CASSQDSAGTRRGTQYF. The CDR3 DNA sequence: TGTGCCAGCAGCCAAGATAGCGCCGGGACTAGGAGGGGGACCCAGTACTTC.

The rearrangement links TRBV9 to TRBJ1-1; D not certain. Germline CDR1 reads SGDLS; CDR2 reads YYNGEE. V gave up 6 bases and J gave up 4 bases, with 13 bases separating them. The CDR3 has 13 residues. The CDR3 sequence: CASTSGGSTEAFF. The CDR3 DNA reads as TGTGCCAGCACTAGCGGAGGGTCCACTGAAGCTTTCTTT.

This chain joins TRBV3-1 (or the pseudogene TRBV3-2) and TRBJ2-6; 10 bases agree with TRBD1. Looked up from germline, CDR1 is LGHDT and CDR2 is YNNKEL (reference sequence). There are 21 residues in the CDR3. V trimming: 5 bases; J trimming: 0 bases; junction bases outside the gene matches: 16. CDR3 loop: CASSTPGTGAWISSGANVLTF. In nucleotides, the CDR3 is TGTGCCAGCAGCACACCCGGGACAGGGGCCTGGATTAGCTCTGGGGCCAACGTCCTGACTTTC.

The rearrangement joins TRBV9 to TRBJ1-1, with D unresolved. Trimming removed 5 bases from V and 6 bases from J, with 20 bases in between. The germline V gene has CDR1 SGDLS and CDR2 YYNGEE. The CDR3 has 15 residues. In nucleotides, the CDR3 is TGTGCCAGCAGACCCGCCGGCGGAGCTAGTTCTGAAGCTTTCTTT. It encodes CASRPAGGASSEAFF.

This clone was counted once. The chain combines TRBV18 with TRBJ2-3, with D possibly TRBD2 on 6 matching bases. This CDR3 has 18 amino acids. From germline, CDR1 is KGHSH and CDR2 LQKENI. V shed 1 base and J shed 0 bases, with 17 bases lying between them. CDR3 nucleotide sequence: TGTGCCAGCTCACCACACCGAGAGGTCGGGGGAAGCACAGATACGCAGTATTTT. This translates into CASSPHREVGGSTDTQYF.

This chain uses TRBV3-1 (or the pseudogene TRBV3-2) with TRBJ1-1; TRBD1 aligns across 11 bases. J was trimmed by 8 bases and V by 4 bases; bases with no gene match: 3. Germline V CDR1 and CDR2: LGHDT, YNNKEL (reference sequence). The CDR3 is made up of 13 amino acids. The CDR3 loop is CASSRRTGGEAFF. The CDR3 bases are TGTGCCAGCAGCCGGAGGACAGGGGGCGAAGCTTTCTTT.